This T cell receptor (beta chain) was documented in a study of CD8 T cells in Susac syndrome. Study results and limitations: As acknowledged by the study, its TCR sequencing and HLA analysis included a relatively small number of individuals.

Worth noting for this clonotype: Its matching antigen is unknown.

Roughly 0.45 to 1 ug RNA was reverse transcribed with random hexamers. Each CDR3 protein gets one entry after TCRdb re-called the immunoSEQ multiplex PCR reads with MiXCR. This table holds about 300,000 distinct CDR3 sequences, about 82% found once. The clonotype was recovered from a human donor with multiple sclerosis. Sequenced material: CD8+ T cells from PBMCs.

The CDR3 region is CSAQAGDGNNEQFF. For the CDR3, the DNA is TGCAGTGCCCAGGCCGGCGATGGGAACAATGAGCAGTTCTTC. V usage is TRBV20-1 and J usage is TRBJ2-1; D is ambiguous. Germline lookup yields CDR1 DFQATT and CDR2 SNEGSKA (reference sequence). The CDR3 has 14 residues. V was cut by 6 bases and J by 5 bases, with 17 bases left in between.